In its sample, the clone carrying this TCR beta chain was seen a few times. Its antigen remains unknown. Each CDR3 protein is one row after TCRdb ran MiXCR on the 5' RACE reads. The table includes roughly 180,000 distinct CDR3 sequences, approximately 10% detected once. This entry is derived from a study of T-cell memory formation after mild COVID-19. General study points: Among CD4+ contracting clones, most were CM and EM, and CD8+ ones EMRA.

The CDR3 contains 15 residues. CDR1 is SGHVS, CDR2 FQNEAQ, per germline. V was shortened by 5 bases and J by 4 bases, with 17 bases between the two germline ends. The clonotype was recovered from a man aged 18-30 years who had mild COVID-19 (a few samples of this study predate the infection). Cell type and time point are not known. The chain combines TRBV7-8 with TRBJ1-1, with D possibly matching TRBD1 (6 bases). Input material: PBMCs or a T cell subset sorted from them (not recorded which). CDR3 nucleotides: TGTGCCAGCAGCCTGCCGGGGGCGGCGGTCACTGAAGCTTTCTTT. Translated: CASSLPGAAVTEAFF.